The clone carrying this T cell receptor beta chain was detected only a few times. TCRdb re-derived calls from the 5' RACE reads in MiXCR, one entry per CDR3 protein. This sample yields around 64,000 distinct CDR3 sequences, of which 15% to 20% are seen a single time; approximately 5% belongs to the top ten. This sample is part of a study of HIV-infected patients and healthy controls. This CDR3 is built from 13 residues. The ends lost 6 bases at V and 2 bases at J; junction bases unmatched: 3. CDR1 and CDR2 (germline): SQVTM, ANQGSEA. The sequenced sample was CD4+ T cells from blood. This TCR derives from a human donor in good health. The rearrangement uses TRBV29-1 and TRBJ2-3; 9 positions match TRBD1. The CDR3 here is CSVDRGNTDTQYF. The CDR3 bases are TGCAGCGTAGACAGGGGGAACACAGATACGCAGTATTTT.